These T cell receptor beta chains were read from a single sample in a study of blood T cell repertoires in COVID-19. Clones were read by immunoSEQ multiplex PCR, and TCRdb kept only the in-frame ones, dropping some. The sample holds about 27,000 clones, 70% to 85% seen once. Material: peripheral blood. These receptors were obtained from a woman of 80 years or more with acute or convalescent COVID-19. The CDR3 runs from the conserved cysteine through the conserved F or W. Fields, in order: clone size, J gene, V gene, D gene, CDR3 DNA, CDR3 protein. A D gene is named only where the DNA matches it firmly. Size tells how often a clone was seen (once, few, many) or the class of an expanded clone, and some rows leave it out.

>.|TRBJ2-5|TRBV9|.
TGTGCCAGCAGCGTGGGGGGATCAGAGACCCAGTACTTC
CASSVGGSETQYF
>.|TRBJ2-3|TRBV24-1|TRBD2
TGTGCCACCAGTGATTTAGGCGCGGGAGGGCTGGATACGCAGTATTTT
CATSDLGAGGLDTQYF
>.|TRBJ1-1|TRBV19|.
TGTGCCAGTAGACCCAGGGTAAGGGCTGACCAGACTGAAGCTTTCTTT
CASRPRVRADQTEAFF
>.|TRBJ2-7|TRBV9|.
TGTGCCAGCAGCGTAGAGAGTTTACCCTACGAGCAGTACTTC
CASSVESLPYEQYF
>.|TRBJ2-3|TRBV20-1|.
TGCAGGCTAGTAGACACAGATACGCAGTATTTT
CRLVDTDTQYF
>.|TRBJ1-2|TRBV28|.
TGTGCCAGCAGGCAAACAGGGAACCCACCCCTTAAGGGCTACACCTTC
CASRQTGNPPLKGYTF
>.|TRBJ2-7|TRBV19|.
TGTGCCAGTAGTATAACAGGGACCTACGAGCAGTACTTC
CASSITGTYEQYF
>.|TRBJ2-5|TRBV7-9|TRBD1
TGTGCCAGCAGCCACCGGGACAGGGAAGAGACCCAGTACTTC
CASSHRDREETQYF
>.|TRBJ1-6|TRBV14|.
TGTGCCAGCAGTCCATGGCGGGATAATTCACCCCTCCACTTT
CASSPWRDNSPLHF
>.|TRBJ1-2|TRBV12-5|.
TGTGCTAGTGCCCAGGGGTTGTATGGCTACACCTTC
CASAQGLYGYTF
>.|TRBJ2-1|TRBV11-2|TRBD1
TGTGCCAGCAGCTTAGAGCCACAGGGGTACAATGAGCAGTTCTTC
CASSLEPQGYNEQFF
>.|TRBJ2-3|TRBV6-5|.
TGTGCCAGTTCAAAGGGAGCAGATACGCAGTATTTT
CASSKGADTQYF
>few|TRBJ2-2|TRBV19|TRBD2
TGTGCCAGTAGTATGCTGGGACTAGCGGGAGTACGAACCGGGGAGCTGTTTTTT
CASSMLGLAGVRTGELFF
>.|TRBJ2-7|TRBV7-8|.
TGTGCCAGCTCATCTGATGACAACTCCTACGAGCAGTACTTC
CASSSDDNSYEQYF
>once|TRBJ2-3|TRBV27|.
TGTGCCAGCAGTGCCTCTGGGCGCCATTGGACAGATACGCAGTATTTT
CASSASGRHWTDTQYF
>once|TRBJ1-1|TRBV28|.
TGTGCCAGCAGTTTATTTTTGGCCACTGAAGCTTTCTTT
CASSLFLATEAFF
>.|TRBJ1-1|TRBV6-5|.
TGTGCCAGCGGCCGAGGGTTCCAGGTAACTGAAGCTTTCTTT
CASGRGFQVTEAFF